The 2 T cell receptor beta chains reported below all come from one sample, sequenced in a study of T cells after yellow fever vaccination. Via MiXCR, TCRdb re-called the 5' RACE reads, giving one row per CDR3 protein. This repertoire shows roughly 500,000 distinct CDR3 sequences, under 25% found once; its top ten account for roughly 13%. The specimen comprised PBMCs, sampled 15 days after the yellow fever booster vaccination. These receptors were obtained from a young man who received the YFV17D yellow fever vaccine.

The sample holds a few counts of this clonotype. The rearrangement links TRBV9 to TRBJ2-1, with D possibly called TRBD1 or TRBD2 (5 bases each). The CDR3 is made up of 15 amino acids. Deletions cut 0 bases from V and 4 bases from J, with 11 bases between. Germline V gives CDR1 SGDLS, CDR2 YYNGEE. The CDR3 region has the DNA TGTGCCAGCAGCGTAGTGGGGGAGAAATACAATGAGCAGTTCTTC. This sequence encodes CASSVVGEKYNEQFF.

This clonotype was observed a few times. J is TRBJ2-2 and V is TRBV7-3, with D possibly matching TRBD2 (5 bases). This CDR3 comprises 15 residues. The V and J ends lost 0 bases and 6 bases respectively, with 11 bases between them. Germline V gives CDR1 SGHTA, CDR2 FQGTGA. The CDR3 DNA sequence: TGTGCCAGCAGCTTAACGCCTAGCCCGGCCGGGGAGCTGTTTTTT. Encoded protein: CASSLTPSPAGELFF.